Presented here are 30 T cell receptor beta chains from one specimen sequenced in a study of T cell responses to AZD1222 COVID-19 vaccine. The assay was immunoSEQ multiplex PCR, and TCRdb's table has in-frame clones only and misses some. The profile shows roughly 130,000 clones, about nine tenths of them singletons. Sequencing used peripheral blood, obtained on day 0 of AZD1222 vaccination. Source of these receptors: an adult in good health.

This sequence joins TRBV4-2 and TRBJ2-5; 13 bases align to TRBD2. Trimming took 3 bases from V and 5 from J; bases not matched to a gene: 6. The CDR3 runs 16 residues. Per the germline V gene, CDR1 is LGHNA and CDR2 is YNFKEQ. The CDR3 region has the DNA TGTGCCAGCAGCCAGGGTACTAGCGGGGGGGCGGAGACCCAGTACTTC. It yields the protein CASSQGTSGGAETQYF.

This clone occurred once. The V and J genes are TRBV27 and TRBJ1-5; maybe TRBD1 (5 bases). The ends were cut back, 1 base at V and 1 base at J, with 8 bases in the middle. Per the germline V gene, CDR1 is MNHEY and CDR2 is SMNVEV (reference sequence). CDR3 size: 15 residues. The CDR3 sequence: CASSLWGESNQPQHF. The CDR3 DNA follows: TGTGCCAGCAGTTTATGGGGGGAGAGCAATCAGCCCCAGCATTTT.

The chain couples TRBV5-6 to TRBJ2-3; D possibly corresponds to TRBD1 (8 bases). The CDR3 is made up of 18 amino acids. V dropped 4 bases and J dropped 2 bases, with 23 bases sitting between them. CDR1 is SGHDT and CDR2 is YYEEEE in the germline V gene. The chain's CDR3 is CASSSYLRGRDYTDTQYF. DNA for the CDR3: TGTGCCAGCAGCAGCTACCTCAGGGGGCGGGACTACACAGATACGCAGTATTTT.

This clone was picked up a small number of times. This chain links TRBV6-1 with TRBJ2-7, with no clear D. CDR3 length: 16 residues. With 0 bases removed from V and 2 bases from J, the gap between germline ends came to 14 bases. Germline assignment: CDR1 MNHNS and CDR2 SASEGT. The CDR3 here is CASSEAQFGPPYEQYF. CDR3 in DNA: TGTGCCAGCAGTGAAGCGCAGTTCGGGCCACCCTACGAGCAGTACTTC.

Here the CDR3 DNA reads TGTGCCAGTAAAACGATGCTCTCTGGAAACACCATATATTTT. Its translation is CASKTMLSGNTIYF. V usage is TRBV28 and J usage is TRBJ1-3; D remains unclear. Deletions cut 9 bases from V and 0 bases from J, with 12 bases between. Germline assignment: CDR1 MDHEN and CDR2 SYDVKM. This CDR3 has 14 residues.

This clone was detected only a few times. The chain recombines TRBV5-1 with TRBJ2-2, with TRBD2 matching over 11 bases. With 4 bases clipped from V and 4 bases from J, the junction kept 6 bases outside the gene matches. The CDR3 is made up of 16 amino acids. Germline-derived CDR1 and CDR2 are SGHRS and YFSETQ. Written as DNA, the CDR3 is TGCGCCAGCAGCGAAGGGACTAGCGGCGTCACCGGGGAGCTGTTTTTT. Translated, it gives CASSEGTSGVTGELFF.

The CDR3 sequence is CASSLRDEPYEQYF. Written as DNA, the CDR3 is TGTGCCAGCAGTCTCCGGGACGAACCCTACGAGCAGTACTTC. V is TRBV2 and J is TRBJ2-7; D assignment may be TRBD1 or TRBD2 (5 bases each). Germline CDR1 is SNHLY and CDR2 is FYNNEI. Trimming removed 5 bases at V and 2 bases at J, with 13 bases between. The length of the CDR3 is 14 residues.

The chain has TRBV9 and TRBJ1-5, with D hard to call. Germline-derived CDR1 and CDR2 are SGDLS and YYNGEE. CDR3 length: 15 amino acids. V lost 0 bases to trimming and J lost 6 bases, with 13 bases between them. CDR3: CASSVDGVNGQPQHF. DNA for the CDR3: TGTGCCAGCAGCGTAGATGGCGTTAACGGTCAGCCCCAGCATTTT. The whole variable domain, remainder taken from reference TRBV9 and TRBJ1-5, is DSGVTQTPKHLITATGQRVTLRCSPRSGDLSVYWYQQSLDQGLQFLIQYYNGEERAKGNILERFSAQQFPDLHSELNLSSLELGDSALYFCASSVDGVNGQPQHFGDGTRLSIL.

This chain joins TRBV24-1 and TRBJ2-1, with D tentatively TRBD1 (6 bases). Trimming removed 3 bases from V and 2 bases from J, with 13 bases in between. This CDR3 is built from 16 residues. Per the germline V gene, CDR1 is KGHDR and CDR2 is SFDVKD. The CDR3 reads CATSDPRGGAYNEQFF. DNA for the CDR3: TGTGCCACCAGTGATCCCCGAGGGGGAGCCTACAATGAGCAGTTCTTC.

The gene calls are TRBV2 and TRBJ2-5; D gene unclear. Trimming pared 6 bases from V and 5 bases from J, leaving 7 bases between. Germline V CDR1 and CDR2: SNHLY, FYNNEI. This CDR3 is 11 amino acids long. The CDR3, as DNA: TGTGCCAGCAGGCCCGAGGAGACCCAGTACTTC. This sequence encodes CASRPEETQYF. The full variable domain, with the rest looked up from reference TRBV2 and TRBJ2-5, is EPEVTQTPSHQVTQMGQEVILRCVPISNHLYFYWYRQILGQKVEFLVSFYNNEISEKSEIFDDQFSVERPDGSNFTLKIRSTKLEDSAMYFCASRPEETQYFGPGTRLLVL.

The V and J genes are TRBV11-2 and TRBJ2-7; TRBD2 matches at 13 bases. The CDR3 is made up of 16 amino acids. Germline trimming cut 2 bases from V and 6 bases from J; bases unmatched to any gene: 7. The V gene's germline CDR1 is SGHAT and CDR2 FQNNGV. The CDR3 sequence: CASSLTRTSGRREQYF. The CDR3 DNA follows: TGTGCCAGCAGCTTAACCCGGACTAGCGGGAGACGCGAGCAGTACTTC.

The chain couples TRBV2 to TRBJ2-6; 7 bases align to TRBD2. With 6 bases clipped from V and 2 bases from J, the junction kept 4 bases outside the gene matches. The V gene's germline CDR1 is SNHLY and CDR2 FYNNEI. The CDR3 covers 15 residues. The CDR3 nucleotides are TGTGCCAGCAGCAGCGGGAAAGCTGGGGCCAACGTCCTGACTTTC. This translates into CASSSGKAGANVLTF. Full variable domain (rest looked up from reference TRBV2 and TRBJ2-6): EPEVTQTPSHQVTQMGQEVILRCVPISNHLYFYWYRQILGQKVEFLVSFYNNEISEKSEIFDDQFSVERPDGSNFTLKIRSTKLEDSAMYFCASSSGKAGANVLTFGAGSRLTVL.

DNA of the CDR3: TGTGCCAGCAGCTCGGGACAGGGCCATAGCAATCAGCCCCAGCATTTT. Translation: CASSSGQGHSNQPQHF. V is TRBV5-8 and J is TRBJ1-5; 9 positions match TRBD1. Trimming removed 3 bases from V and 0 bases from J; junction bases left unmatched: 4. The CDR3 spans 16 residues. Germline V gene data show CDR1 as SGHTS and CDR2 as YDEGEE.

V usage is TRBV24-1 and J usage is TRBJ2-5, with 8 bases identical to TRBD2. V lost 5 bases and J lost 0; bases outside the gene matches: 4. This CDR3 is 15 amino acids long. Germline V CDR1 and CDR2: KGHDR, SFDVKD. The CDR3 DNA is TGTGCCACCAGTGGCACTAGCGGAAACCAAGAGACCCAGTACTTC. This encodes CATSGTSGNQETQYF.

This chain joins TRBV28 and TRBJ2-7; D unclear. Trimming removed 8 bases at V and 2 bases at J, with 10 bases between. Germline loops: CDR1 MDHEN, CDR2 SYDVKM. The length of the CDR3 is 12 residues. CDR3 in DNA: TGTGCCAGCTGGCGCCCGCCCTACGAGCAGTACTTC. Translating it yields CASWRPPYEQYF.

The CDR3 DNA sequence: TGTGCCAGTAGTACCGGACCAGGACAGCTCTACGAGCAGTACTTC. Protein: CASSTGPGQLYEQYF. V is TRBV19 and J is TRBJ2-7; weak D call: TRBD1 (6 bases). CDR1 is LNHDA and CDR2 is SQIVND in the germline V gene (reference sequence). This CDR3 has 15 amino acids. The germline V and J ends were trimmed by 4 bases and 3 bases, with 16 bases remaining between them. The full variable domain, rest sourced from reference TRBV19 and TRBJ2-7, is DGGITQSPKYLFRKEGQNVTLSCEQNLNHDAMYWYRQDPGQGLRLIYYSQIVNDFQKGDIAEGYSVSREKKESFPLTVTSAQKNPTAFYLCASSTGPGQLYEQYFGPGTRLTVT.

The chain is built from TRBV11-2 and TRBJ1-3; TRBD1 agrees at 7 bases. The CDR3 has 15 residues. From germline, CDR1 is SGHAT and CDR2 FQNNGV. J gave up 2 bases and V 5 bases, and 6 bases lay outside the gene matches. DNA for the CDR3: TGTGCCAGCAGCATAACAGGGGCCGCTGGAAACACCATATATTTT. It encodes CASSITGAAGNTIYF.

The chain carries TRBV3-1 (or the pseudogene TRBV3-2) and TRBJ1-1; tentatively, D is TRBD1 (5 bases). Per germline, CDR1 LGHDT and CDR2 YNNKEL (reference sequence). V shed 8 bases and J shed 5 bases, with 12 bases lying between them. The CDR3 consists of 12 residues. DNA of the CDR3: TGTGCCAGCGACAGTGGGGGAACTGAAGCTTTCTTT. Its protein product is CASDSGGTEAFF.

The CDR3 loop reads CAIVTSYEQYF. The CDR3 DNA sequence: TGTGCCATCGTAACCTCCTACGAGCAGTACTTC. The chain links TRBV6-5 to TRBJ2-7, with D hard to call. Germline V gives CDR1 MNHEY, CDR2 SVGAGI. Trimming left V 10 bases short and J 0 bases short, with 7 bases between. The CDR3 has 11 amino acids.

This CDR3 reads CATSRGSFTANYGYTF. In nucleotides, the CDR3 is TGTGCCACCAGCAGAGGCTCCTTCACAGCTAACTATGGCTACACCTTC. V and J are TRBV15 and TRBJ1-2, with D hard to call. The V gene lost 1 base and the J gene lost 0 bases, with 12 bases spanning the gap. Germline V gene sequence: CDR1 LNHNV, CDR2 YYDKDF (reference sequence). The CDR3 spans 16 residues.

The J gene is TRBJ2-7, the V gene TRBV12-3 or TRBV12-4; D possibly corresponds to TRBD2 (6 bases). The CDR3 consists of 13 residues. V was trimmed by 6 bases and J by 6 bases, leaving 15 bases between them. The CDR3 nucleotides read TGTGCCAGCAGAAGGGACTTTAGGGGCGAGCAGTACTTC. Translation gives CASRRDFRGEQYF.

The chain links TRBV10-2 to TRBJ2-1; the D is unclear. V was clipped by 6 bases and J by 5 bases, with 5 bases between them. The germline V gene encodes CDR1 WSHSY and CDR2 SAAADI. This CDR3 region has 11 residues. The CDR3 spells CASRANNEQFF. Here the CDR3 DNA reads TGCGCCAGCAGAGCAAACAATGAGCAGTTCTTC.

The chain employs TRBV19 and TRBJ2-6, with 11 bases fitting TRBD1. This CDR3 is 16 amino acids long. The V gene's germline CDR1 is LNHDA and CDR2 SQIVND (reference sequence). J was trimmed by 4 bases and V by 7 bases; bases with no gene match: 6. DNA for the CDR3: TGTGCCAGTACCGGACAGGGGGCGAGAGGGGCCAACGTCCTGACTTTC. Translation gives CASTGQGARGANVLTF.

V is TRBV5-6 and J is TRBJ2-6; TRBD1 might be the D (5 bases). Germline V gene data show CDR1 as SGHDT and CDR2 as YYEEEE. CDR3 length: 16 amino acids. V was clipped by 2 bases and J by 3 bases, with 12 bases between them. The CDR3 DNA sequence: TGTGCCAGCAGCTTTAACAGGATTAGTGGGGCCAACGTCCTGACTTTC. Protein sequence: CASSFNRISGANVLTF.

CDR3 region: CASSIPTGWNQPQHF. DNA for the CDR3: TGTGCCAGTAGTATACCGACAGGGTGGAATCAGCCCCAGCATTTT. The chain recombines TRBV19 with TRBJ1-5, with 7 bases lining up with TRBD1. Germline V gene sequence: CDR1 LNHDA, CDR2 SQIVND (reference sequence). CDR3 length: 15 amino acids. With V trimmed by 2 bases and J by 4 bases, 5 bases remained unmatched.

The chain employs TRBV7-8 and TRBJ2-2, with TRBD2 matching 7 bases. The CDR3 has 14 amino acids. Germline V lookup: CDR1 SGHVS, CDR2 FQNEAQ. CDR3 coding DNA: TGTGCGAATGGCGGGAGTACGAACACCGGGGAGCTGTTTTTT. Protein product: CANGGSTNTGELFF.

This chain joins TRBV4-3 and TRBJ2-3, with D hard to call. CDR1 and CDR2 from the germline V gene are LGHNA and YSLEER. This CDR3 has 16 residues. Trimming stripped 1 base from V and 4 bases from J, with 15 bases between. CDR3 nucleotides: TGCGCCAGCAGCCAAGCATATGGTAGCCCCCCAGATACGCAGTATTTT. Translated, it gives CASSQAYGSPPDTQYF.

The J gene is TRBJ1-4, the V gene TRBV4-1; no clear D gene. CDR1 is MGHRA and CDR2 is YSYEKL in the germline V gene. This CDR3 has 17 amino acids. V was clipped by 1 base and J by 0 bases, with 12 bases between them. The DNA of the CDR3 is TGCGCCAGCAGCCAAGGGAGGGTGGAGGCAACTAATGAAAAACTGTTTTTT. Protein sequence: CASSQGRVEATNEKLFF.

This chain connects TRBV15 to TRBJ1-1, with D hard to call. The V end was cut by 3 bases, the J end by 1 base, with 12 bases between. Germline V lookup: CDR1 LNHNV, CDR2 YYDKDF (reference sequence). There are 15 residues in the CDR3. CDR3 protein: CATSSFFAGNTEAFF. The CDR3 DNA sequence: TGTGCCACCAGCAGTTTTTTCGCAGGGAACACTGAAGCTTTCTTT.

The chain carries TRBV6-2 or TRBV6-3 and TRBJ2-3, with 13 bases lining up with TRBD2. V lost 4 bases to trimming and J lost 2 bases; unmatched junction nucleotides: 9. This CDR3 is built from 18 residues. Germline V gives CDR1 MNHEY, CDR2 SVGEGT. CDR3 nucleotide sequence: TGTGCCAGCAGTTTAGGACTAGCGGGAGATCTTGTCACAGATACGCAGTATTTT. Its protein product is CASSLGLAGDLVTDTQYF.